This T cell receptor (beta chain) was recorded in a study of shared clonotypes between healthy human individuals. The V gene end was trimmed by 0 bases and the J gene end by 4 bases; junction bases not matched to a gene: 10. This CDR3 spans 17 amino acids. Germline V lookup: CDR1 SGHRS, CDR2 YFSETQ. Points on this clone: Its antigen is still unknown.

Study outcomes and limitations: A handful of donors showed sharing of 4.5% to 6% of naive CD4 clonotypes. Expectations were that clonotype sharing among donors would be affected by sequencing depth. It was the non-shared clonotypes that had lower generation probabilities than clonotypes shared by all four donors.

Genomic DNA per cell subset filled all wells of several immunoSEQ plates. Sequencing used immunoSEQ multiplex PCR; TCRdb keeps in-frame clones, though not all of them. Here the sample spans 1.6 million or so clones, about 98.5% being singletons. Sequencing was done on a sample of naive CD4+ T cells sorted from blood. Subset meaning: CD45RA+ positively selected. The gene calls are TRBV5-1 and TRBJ2-5; 9 nucleotides match TRBD2. The source is a man between 25 and 39 years old in good health. The CDR3 sequence: CASSLAVAGVGGETQYF. The CDR3 nucleotides are TGCGCCAGCAGCTTGGCCGTAGCGGGAGTGGGTGGAGAGACCCAGTACTTC. Full variable domain (remainder filled in from reference TRBV5-1 and TRBJ2-5): KAGVTQTPRYLIKTRGQQVTLSCSPISGHRSVSWYQQTPGQGLQFLFEYFSETQRNKGNFPGRFSGRQFSNSRSEMNVSTLELGDSALYLCASSLAVAGVGGETQYFGPGTRLLVL.